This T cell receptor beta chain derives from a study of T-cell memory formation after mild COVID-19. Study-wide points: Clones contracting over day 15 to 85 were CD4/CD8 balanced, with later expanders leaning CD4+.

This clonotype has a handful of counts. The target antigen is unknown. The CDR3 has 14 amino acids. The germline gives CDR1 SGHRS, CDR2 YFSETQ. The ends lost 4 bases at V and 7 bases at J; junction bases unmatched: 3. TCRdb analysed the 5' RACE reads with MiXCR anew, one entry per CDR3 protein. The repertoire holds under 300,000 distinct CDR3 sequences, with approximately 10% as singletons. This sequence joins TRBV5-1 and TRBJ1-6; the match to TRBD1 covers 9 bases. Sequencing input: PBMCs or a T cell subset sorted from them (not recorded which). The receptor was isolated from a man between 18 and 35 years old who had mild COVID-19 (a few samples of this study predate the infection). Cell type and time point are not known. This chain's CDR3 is CASSTGQGNSPLHF. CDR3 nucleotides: TGCGCCAGCAGCACAGGACAGGGGAATTCACCCCTCCACTTT.